Listed below are T cell receptor beta chains from one sample, sequenced in a study of cytomegalovirus exposure and HLA in healthy donors. Assay: immunoSEQ multiplex PCR; the TCRdb copy retains only in-frame clones and omits some. The repertoire holds over 85,000 clones, with over 60% as singletons. Sequences were obtained from PBMCs. The receptors here all came from a female donor in good health and CMV-seronegative. CDR3s include the opening cysteine and the closing phenylalanine or tryptophan. The order of the fields is CDR3 protein, CDR3 DNA, CDR3 length, D gene, J gene, V gene, clone size. A D gene is named only where the DNA matches it firmly. A clone size is listed for some rows: how often the clone was seen (once, few, many), or a class if it is expanded.

CASSQWTTGGDEQFF TGTGCCAGCAGCCAATGGACTACTGGAGGGGATGAGCAGTTCTTC 15 . TRBJ2-1 TRBV14 few
CSSSLSGLDRAPGYTF TGTTCCAGCAGCTTATCGGGACTCGACAGGGCTCCCGGCTACACCTTC 16 TRBD1 TRBJ1-2 TRBV7-9 once
CASSPSRFAADTQYF TGTGCCAGCTCACCCTCCCGGTTTGCGGCAGATACGCAGTATTTT 15 . TRBJ2-3 TRBV18 .
CASSVRGQTTGELFF TGTGCCAGCAGCGTCAGGGGGCAAACCACCGGGGAGCTGTTTTTT 15 TRBD1 TRBJ2-2 TRBV11-2 few
CASSLVLGGETEAFF TGTGCCAGCAGCTTGGTTCTTGGGGGCGAAACTGAAGCTTTCTTT 15 . TRBJ1-1 TRBV5-5 few
CASSYTSHSGNTIYF TGTGCCAGCAGTTACACATCCCACTCTGGAAACACCATATATTTT 15 . TRBJ1-3 TRBV6-6 .
CASSGTKSTDTQYF TGTGCCAGCAGCGGGACAAAAAGCACAGATACGCAGTATTTT 14 . TRBJ2-3 TRBV5-4 .
CASSLNRGVGEQYF TGTGCCAGCAGTTTAAACAGGGGAGTTGGGGAGCAGTACTTC 14 TRBD1 TRBJ2-7 TRBV27 .
CSSSYWTGAGETQYF TGTTCCAGCAGCTATTGGACAGGGGCGGGGGAGACCCAGTACTTC 15 TRBD1 TRBJ2-5 TRBV7-9 .
CASSLTAGGTGELFF TGTGCCAGCAGTTTAACGGCGGGGGGGACCGGGGAGCTGTTTTTT 15 TRBD2 TRBJ2-2 TRBV27 .
CSAGAFYEQYF TGCAGTGCAGGAGCTTTCTACGAGCAGTACTTC 11 . TRBJ2-7 TRBV20-1 .
CASGSIEMIYNEQFF TGTGCCAGTGGGAGCATAGAGATGATCTACAATGAGCAGTTCTTC 15 . TRBJ2-1 TRBV19 .
CASSSWGRVSGYTF TGTGCCAGCAGCTCGTGGGGCAGGGTTAGTGGCTACACCTTC 14 . TRBJ1-2 TRBV7-2 .
CSSSQAAVSSGYEQYF TGTTCCAGCAGCCAAGCAGCGGTTTCTAGCGGATACGAGCAGTACTTC 16 TRBD2 TRBJ2-7 TRBV7-9 .
CASSMGDYLSRSYNEQFF TGTGCCAGTAGTATGGGAGACTACCTTTCGCGCTCCTACAATGAGCAGTTCTTC 18 . TRBJ2-1 TRBV19 .
CASSSGGYTF TGTGCCAGCAGTTCGGGGGGCTACACCTTC 10 . TRBJ1-2 TRBV28 .
CASSRQGNTEAFF TGTGCCAGCAGTCGACAGGGAAACACTGAAGCTTTCTTT 13 TRBD1 TRBJ1-1 TRBV6-5 .
CASSPLGAGGLNKDEQYF TGTGCCAGCAGCCCCCTCGGGGCGGGGGGGCTTAATAAGGACGAGCAGTACTTC 18 TRBD2 TRBJ2-7 TRBV7-9 few
CASSYRPTWGGSNQPQHF TGTGCCAGCAGCTACCGCCCCACCTGGGGAGGAAGTAATCAGCCCCAGCATTTT 18 . TRBJ1-5 TRBV5-5 few
CASSPDRVGTQYF TGTGCCAGCAGTCCGGACAGGGTAGGGACCCAGTACTTC 13 TRBD1 TRBJ2-5 TRBV6-6 .
CASGGYTQYF TGTGCCAGTGGAGGGTATACGCAGTATTTT 10 . TRBJ2-3 TRBV7-3 .
CSVDGYGNTEAFF TGCAGCGTTGACGGGTACGGGAACACTGAAGCTTTCTTT 13 . TRBJ1-1 TRBV29-1 .
CASSIGGLAYEQYF TGTGCCAGTAGTATAGGGGGATTAGCGTACGAGCAGTACTTC 14 . TRBJ2-7 TRBV19 .
CASSAGLAGSPLHF TGTGCCAGCAGCGCCGGGCTCGCGGGGTCACCCCTCCACTTT 14 . TRBJ1-6 TRBV9 .
CASSEAYSVGETQYF TGTGCCAGCAGTGAAGCCTATAGTGTTGGAGAGACCCAGTACTTC 15 . TRBJ2-5 TRBV6-1 few
CASSHTRTGGSYGYTF TGTGCCAGCAGCCACACAAGGACAGGGGGAAGCTATGGCTACACCTTC 16 TRBD1 TRBJ1-2 TRBV7-9 few
CASSSISSSGETQYF TGCGCCAGCAGCTCCATTTCCTCTAGTGGAGAGACCCAGTACTTC 15 . TRBJ2-5 TRBV5-1 .
CASSLAHAASGTEAFF TGTGCCAGCAGCTTAGCCCACGCGGCTTCGGGGACTGAAGCTTTCTTT 16 . TRBJ1-1 TRBV7-6 few
CASGRGGGTDTQYF TGTGCCAGCGGACGGGGGGGTGGAACAGATACGCAGTATTTT 14 TRBD2 TRBJ2-3 TRBV7-3 .
CASGLGGASSYNEQFF TGTGCTAGTGGTCTCGGGGGGGCTAGCTCCTACAATGAGCAGTTCTTC 16 TRBD2 TRBJ2-1 TRBV12-5 .
CASSLLQGKEFYEQYF TGTGCCAGCAGCTTGCTTCAGGGTAAGGAGTTCTACGAGCAGTACTTC 16 . TRBJ2-7 TRBV5-6 .
CASSWGHSGGGSYNEQFF TGTGCCAGCAGCTGGGGACATAGCGGGGGGGGATCCTACAATGAGCAGTTCTTC 18 TRBD2 TRBJ2-1 TRBV7-2 few
CASSPRTSDNLYEQYF TGTGCCAGCAGCCCACGGACTAGCGACAACCTCTACGAGCAGTACTTC 16 TRBD2 TRBJ2-7 TRBV7-8 .
CASSLVMNTEAFF TGTGCCAGCAGCTTAGTTATGAACACTGAAGCTTTCTTT 13 . TRBJ1-1 TRBV7-6 .
CSVERTRVVGEAFF TGCAGCGTTGAAAGGACCAGGGTTGTTGGTGAAGCTTTCTTT 14 . TRBJ1-1 TRBV29-1 few
CASSREGVTETQYF TGTGCCAGCAGCAGGGAGGGGGTCACCGAGACCCAGTACTTC 14 . TRBJ2-5 TRBV9 .
CASSLLAGDTDTQYF TGTGCCAGCAGCCTACTAGCGGGGGACACAGATACGCAGTATTTT 15 TRBD2 TRBJ2-3 TRBV5-5 .
CASSPGTSGYYEQYF TGTGCCAGCAGTCCCGGGACTAGCGGGTACTACGAGCAGTACTTC 15 TRBD2 TRBJ2-7 TRBV28 .
CASSPGRDRGLDTQYF TGTGCTAGCAGCCCTGGCCGGGACAGGGGGTTGGATACGCAGTATTTT 16 TRBD1 TRBJ2-3 TRBV7-7 .
CASSYDRDHTIYF TGTGCCAGCAGTTACGACAGGGACCACACCATATATTTT 13 TRBD1 TRBJ1-3 TRBV6-5 once
CATLEGRFSYEQYF TGTGCCACCCTGGAGGGGCGATTTTCCTACGAGCAGTACTTC 14 . TRBJ2-7 TRBV7-8 .
CASSLAGGPGEQYF TGTGCCAGCAGCTTAGCGGGAGGGCCTGGCGAGCAGTACTTC 14 TRBD2 TRBJ2-7 TRBV7-3 .
CASSLGSASGANVLTF TGTGCCAGCAGCTTAGGTAGTGCCTCTGGGGCCAACGTCCTGACTTTC 16 . TRBJ2-6 TRBV7-3 few
CASSLETSGVGDTQYF TGTGCCAGCAGCTTAGAGACTAGCGGGGTGGGAGATACGCAGTATTTT 16 TRBD2 TRBJ2-3 TRBV7-9 .
CAWSLPSSYNSPLHF TGTGCCTGGAGCCTCCCTTCCTCCTATAATTCACCCCTCCACTTT 15 . TRBJ1-6 TRBV30 .
CASGSPRCMQPQHF TGTGCTAGTGGCTCCCCGAGATGTATGCAGCCCCAGCATTTT 14 . TRBJ1-5 TRBV12-5 .
CASSLLAGQGSGNTIYF TGTGCCAGCAGCTTGTTAGCGGGACAGGGCTCTGGAAACACCATATATTTT 17 TRBD1 TRBJ1-3 TRBV5-4 .